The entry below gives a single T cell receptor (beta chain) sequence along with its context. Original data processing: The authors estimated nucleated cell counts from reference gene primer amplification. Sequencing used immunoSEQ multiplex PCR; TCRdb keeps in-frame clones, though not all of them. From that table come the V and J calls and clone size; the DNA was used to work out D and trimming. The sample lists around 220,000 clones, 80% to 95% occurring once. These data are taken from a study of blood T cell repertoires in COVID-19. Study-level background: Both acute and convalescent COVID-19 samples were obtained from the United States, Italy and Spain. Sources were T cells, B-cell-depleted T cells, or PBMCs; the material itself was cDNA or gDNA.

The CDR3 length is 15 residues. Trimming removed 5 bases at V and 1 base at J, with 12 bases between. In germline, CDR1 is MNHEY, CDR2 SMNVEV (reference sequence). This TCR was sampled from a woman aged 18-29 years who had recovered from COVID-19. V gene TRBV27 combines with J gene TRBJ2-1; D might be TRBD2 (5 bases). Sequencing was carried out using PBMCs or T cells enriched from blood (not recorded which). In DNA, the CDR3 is TGTGCCAGCAGTCCTAGGACTCTATCCTACAATGAGCAGTTCTTC. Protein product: CASSPRTLSYNEQFF.